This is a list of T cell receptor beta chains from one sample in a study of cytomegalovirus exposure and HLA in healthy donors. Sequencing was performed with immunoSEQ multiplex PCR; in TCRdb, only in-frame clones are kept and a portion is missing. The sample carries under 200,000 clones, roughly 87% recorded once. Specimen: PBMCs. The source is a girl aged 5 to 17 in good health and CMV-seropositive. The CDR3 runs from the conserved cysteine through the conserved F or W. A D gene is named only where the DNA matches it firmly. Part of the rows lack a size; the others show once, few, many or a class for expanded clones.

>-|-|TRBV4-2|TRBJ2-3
TGTGCCAGCAGCCTAACTACGGGAGATACGCAGTATTTT
CASSLTTGDTQYF
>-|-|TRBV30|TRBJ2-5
TGTGCCTGGACAGGGGAAGAGACCCAGTACTTC
CAWTGEETQYF
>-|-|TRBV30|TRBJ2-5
TGTGCCTGGATCCCGGACTTAACCGAAGAGACCCAGTACTTC
CAWIPDLTEETQYF
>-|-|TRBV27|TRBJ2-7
TGTGCCAGCAGCGGGTCCTTGAGCTCCTACGAGCAGTACTTC
CASSGSLSSYEQYF
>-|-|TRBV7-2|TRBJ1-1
TGTGCCAGCAGCTTAGGGGGTCGGGGGGCTACCACTGAAGCTTTCTTT
CASSLGGRGATTEAFF
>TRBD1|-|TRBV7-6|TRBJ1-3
TGTGCCAGCAGCTTGGACAGGGGTGGAAACACCATATATTTT
CASSLDRGGNTIYF
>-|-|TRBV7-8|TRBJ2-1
TGTGCCAGCAGCTTAGATCCGCAGGGTCTCACTCGGGATGAGCAGTTCTTC
CASSLDPQGLTRDEQFF
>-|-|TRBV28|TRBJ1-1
TGTGCCAGCAAAGACAGGCGGATGTTGAACACTGAAGCTTTCTTT
CASKDRRMLNTEAFF
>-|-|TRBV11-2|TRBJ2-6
TGTGCCAGCAGCTCCTCTGGCAGGGCCGGGGCCAACGTCCTGACTTTC
CASSSSGRAGANVLTF
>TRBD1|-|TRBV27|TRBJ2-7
TGTGCCAGCAGTTCACCGCGTCGGGACAGAACCTACGAGCAGTACTTC
CASSSPRRDRTYEQYF
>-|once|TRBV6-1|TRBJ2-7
TGTGCCAGCAGTGAAGCGAGGTATTCCTACGAGCAGTACTTC
CASSEARYSYEQYF
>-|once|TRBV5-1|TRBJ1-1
TGCGCCAGCAGCTTCCAGGGGACGACTACTGAAGCTTTCTTT
CASSFQGTTTEAFF
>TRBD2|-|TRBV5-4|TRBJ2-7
TGTGCCAGCAGCTTGGGTAGCGGGCCCTACGAGCAGTACTTC
CASSLGSGPYEQYF
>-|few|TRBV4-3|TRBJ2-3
TGCGCCAGCAGCCAAGAGGGGGGGGCTGTCCGCACAGATACGCAGTATTTT
CASSQEGGAVRTDTQYF
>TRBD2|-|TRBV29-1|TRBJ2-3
TGCAGCGTTGGGGGGGCCCGGGAGGGGTATTTT
CSVGGAREGYF
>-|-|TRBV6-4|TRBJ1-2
TGTGCCAGCAGACCTGATCCGTACGAGGGCTACACCTTC
CASRPDPYEGYTF
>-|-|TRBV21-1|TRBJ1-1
TGTGCCAGCAAGGGGAGGGGTCGGAGGAACACTGAAGCTTTCTTT
CASKGRGRRNTEAFF
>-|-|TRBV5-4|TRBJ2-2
TGTGCCAGCAGTGCCGAGACTACGAACACCGGGGAGCTGTTTTTT
CASSAETTNTGELFF
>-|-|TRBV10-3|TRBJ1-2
TGTGCCGCCCAGGGTGAGGACTATGGCTACACCTTC
CAAQGEDYGYTF
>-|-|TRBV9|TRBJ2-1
TGTGCCAGCAGCGGCGGCAGGGGTTCCTACAATGAGCAGTTCTTC
CASSGGRGSYNEQFF
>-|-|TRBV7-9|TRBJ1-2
TGTGCCAGCAGCTCCGGGACTTATCCCGGCTACACCTTC
CASSSGTYPGYTF
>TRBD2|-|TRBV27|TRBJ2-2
TGTGCCAGTTCGACTAGCGGGAACGCCGGGGAGCTGTTTTTT
CASSTSGNAGELFF
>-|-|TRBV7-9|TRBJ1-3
TGTGCCAGCAGCTTAGACGGTGGCTCTGGAAACACCATATATTTT
CASSLDGGSGNTIYF
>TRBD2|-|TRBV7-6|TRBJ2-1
TGTGCCAGCAGCTTAGATACAGCGGGGGGGCTGAATGAGCAGTTCTTC
CASSLDTAGGLNEQFF
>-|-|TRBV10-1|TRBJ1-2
TGCGCCAGCAGCCCGAGACAGGACTATGGCTACACCTTC
CASSPRQDYGYTF
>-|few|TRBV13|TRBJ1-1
TGTGCCAGCAGCTTAGGCTCAGACGGGGCTTTCTTT
CASSLGSDGAFF
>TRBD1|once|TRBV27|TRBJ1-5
TGTGCCAGCAGTTCGCGACAGGGAGGAGGCAATCAGCCCCAGCATTTT
CASSSRQGGGNQPQHF
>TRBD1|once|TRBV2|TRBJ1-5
TGTGCCAGCAGCCGGGACAGGGGGAACAATCAGCCCCAGCATTTT
CASSRDRGNNQPQHF
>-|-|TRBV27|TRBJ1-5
TGTGCCAGCAGTTTTTCTGACTGGGGCAATCAGCCCCAGCATTTT
CASSFSDWGNQPQHF
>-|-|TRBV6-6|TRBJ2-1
TGTGCCAGCAGTTACGGAGGGGACCGTACCAATGAGCAGTTCTTC
CASSYGGDRTNEQFF
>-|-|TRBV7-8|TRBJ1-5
TGTGCCAGCAGCTTGATAGGGGCCGGCGACAATCAGCCCCAGCATTTT
CASSLIGAGDNQPQHF
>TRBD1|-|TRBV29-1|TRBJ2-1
TGCAGCGGAACCCAGGGGGACAATGAGCAGTTCTTC
CSGTQGDNEQFF
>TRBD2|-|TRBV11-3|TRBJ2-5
TGTGCCAGCAGCCAGCGAACTAGCGGGGTCCAAGAGACCCAGTACTTC
CASSQRTSGVQETQYF
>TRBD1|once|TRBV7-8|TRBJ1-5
TGTGCCAGCAGCCACGCCCCGGGGACAGGACGGCAGCCCCAGCATTTT
CASSHAPGTGRQPQHF
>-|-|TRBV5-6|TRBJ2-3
TGTGCCAGCAGCTTATCCCAGGATAGCACAGATACGCAGTATTTT
CASSLSQDSTDTQYF
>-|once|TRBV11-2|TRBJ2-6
TGTGCCAGCAGCCCCCGGACTTTTTCCGGGGCCAACGTCCTGACTTTC
CASSPRTFSGANVLTF
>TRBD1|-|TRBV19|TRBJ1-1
TGTGCCAGTAGTATAAGACAGGGTGGCACTGAAGCTTTCTTT
CASSIRQGGTEAFF
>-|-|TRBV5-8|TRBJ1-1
TGTGCCAGCAGCTTCAGACGGGGTGAAGCTTTCTTT
CASSFRRGEAFF
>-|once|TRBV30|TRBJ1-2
TGTGCCTGGAGTGTTACAGGGAACTATGGCTACACCTTC
CAWSVTGNYGYTF
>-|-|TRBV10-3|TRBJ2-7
TGTGCCATCACCCCCTCGGACAGAGAGTACTACGAGCAGTACTTC
CAITPSDREYYEQYF
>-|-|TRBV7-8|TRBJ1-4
TGTGCCAGCAGCTTAGCAGGGGACACAACAACTAATGAAAAACTGTTTTTT
CASSLAGDTTTNEKLFF
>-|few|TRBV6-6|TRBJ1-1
TGTGCCAGCAGTTACTCTGAGGGCGGCACTGAAGCTTTCTTT
CASSYSEGGTEAFF
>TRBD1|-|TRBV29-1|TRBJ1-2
TGCAGCGTGACGCGCGCGGACAGGGGAACGGGAGGCTACACCTTC
CSVTRADRGTGGYTF